Following are 25 T cell receptor beta chains from one sample sequenced in a study of metastatic and nonmetastatic thyroid tumors (dated by TCRdb to the early 2020s). No patient had received any treatment before thyroid surgery. Receptors were amplified or captured by PCR. Sequencing was carried out with an Illumina HiSeq 4000. Clones were called with MiXCR by TCRdb after fastp trimmed the public reads at Q25, and only in-frame beta chains were retained. Across this sample there are some 10,000 clones, with about 12% seen only once. Together, the top ten hold around 13% of the sample. Source material: blood. The receptor source for this set is a female donor with papillary thyroid cancer or a benign thyroid nodule (not recorded which). Some clones in this sample may be carry-over from other donors' samples.

This clone came up many times. The same CDR3 can be traced to other DNA sequences in this sample. The chain has TRBV15 and TRBJ2-4; D is uncertain. The CDR3 runs to 15 residues. The germline gives CDR1 LNHNV, CDR2 YYDKDF (reference sequence). V dropped 4 bases and J dropped 0 bases, with 10 bases sitting between them. The CDR3 nucleotides are TGTGCCACCAGCATCGGCTCCCTAGCCAAAAACATTCAGTACTTC. Translating gives CATSIGSLAKNIQYF.

This clone was seen repeatedly, ten times or more. A single base separates this from a much larger clone, so it may be a read error. This same CDR3 is encoded by further DNA sequences in the sample. The V and J genes are TRBV12-3 or TRBV12-4 and TRBJ2-2, with 8 bases fitting TRBD1. Trimming removed 10 bases from V and 3 bases from J; junction bases left unmatched: 10. This CDR3 is 15 amino acids long. CDR3 amino acids: CATDLGTGDTGELFF. The CDR3 nucleotides are TGTGCCACCGACCTCGGGACAGGAGACACCGGGGAGCTGTTTTTT.

This clone was recorded at least ten times. This chain connects TRBV4-1 to TRBJ1-3; TRBD1 is a possible D gene (5 bases). Germline V gene lookup returns CDR1 MGHRA and CDR2 YSYEKL. V was shortened by 4 bases and J by 6 bases, with 19 bases between the two germline ends. The CDR3 extends over 16 amino acids. CDR3 DNA sequence: TGCGCCAGCAGCCTTCAAGCGTGGCAGGGAGCAAACACCATATATTTT. Translated: CASSLQAWQGANTIYF.

Many counts were recorded for this clone. The CDR3 DNA reads as TGCAGTGCTCCCTTGGGCGGGCCTAGCACAGATACGCAGTATTTT. Translating gives CSAPLGGPSTDTQYF. The rearrangement uses TRBV20-1 and TRBJ2-3, with D possibly TRBD2 on 5 matching bases. This CDR3 is built from 15 residues. Trimming shortened V by 5 bases and J by 0 bases, and 15 bases separated the two germline ends. Germline V CDR1 and CDR2: DFQATT, SNEGSKA (reference sequence).

This rearrangement joins TRBV11-2 to TRBJ1-6, with D tentatively TRBD1 (6 bases). The germline V gene has CDR1 SGHAT and CDR2 FQNNGV. CDR3 length: 15 amino acids. Trimming pared 3 bases from V and 5 bases from J, leaving 11 bases between. CDR3 region: CASSFQGINNSPLHF. DNA for the CDR3: TGTGCCAGCAGCTTCCAGGGGATAAATAATTCACCCCTCCACTTT.

With regard to this clone: Mismatch with germline at one junction end may stem from a read error. The genes are TRBV29-1 and TRBJ2-3; 11 nucleotides agree with TRBD2. The CDR3 runs to 17 residues. Germline CDR1 reads SQVTM; CDR2 reads ANQGSEA. The CDR3 loop is CSIVYSGTSGATDTQYF. DNA for the CDR3: TGCAGCATTGTCTACTCCGGGACTAGCGGAGCCACAGATACACAGTATTTT.

This clone is labeled as medium-sized. The rearrangement uses TRBV2 and TRBJ1-5, with D perhaps matching TRBD1 (5 bases). The ends were cut back, 4 bases at V and 0 bases at J, with 10 bases in the middle. The CDR3 extends over 15 amino acids. Germline assignment: CDR1 SNHLY and CDR2 FYNNEI. CDR3 protein: CASSGQTYSNQPQHF. The CDR3 region has the DNA TGTGCCAGCAGTGGACAGACTTATAGCAATCAGCCCCAGCATTTT.

In this sample, this clone turned up many times. The sample contains more than one DNA sequence encoding this CDR3. The chain combines TRBV20-1 with TRBJ2-3, with 9 bases aligning to TRBD1. Looked up from germline, CDR1 is DFQATT and CDR2 is SNEGSKA (reference sequence). The CDR3 length is 15 residues. With 6 bases clipped from V and 3 bases from J, the junction kept 10 bases outside the gene matches. The CDR3 protein is CSARDRVISTDTQYF. The DNA of the CDR3 is TGCAGTGCAAGGGACAGGGTAATTAGTACAGATACGCAGTATTTT.

This clone was counted ten times or more. The rearrangement links TRBV20-1 to TRBJ1-5, with unresolved D. The V end lost 4 bases, the J end lost 7 bases, and 11 bases lay between the germline ends. Germline V gene lookup returns CDR1 DFQATT and CDR2 SNEGSKA (reference sequence). The CDR3 has 12 residues. CDR3: CSAKGGGQPQHF. CDR3 in DNA: TGCAGTGCTAAGGGTGGCGGACAGCCCCAGCATTTT.

This clone appeared many times. V usage is TRBV3-1 and J usage is TRBJ2-4; 9 nucleotides agree with TRBD2. The CDR3 has 14 residues. The germline CDR1 and CDR2 sequences are LGHDT and YNNKEL (reference sequence). V lost 5 bases, J lost 3 bases, and 2 bases stayed unmatched. CDR3 in DNA: TGTGCCAGCAGCTCTAGCGGGGTCAAAAACATTCAGTACTTC. As protein: CASSSSGVKNIQYF.

This clone was seen at least ten times. The CDR3 region is CASNADSSYNEQFF. The CDR3 nucleotides read TGTGCCAGCAACGCGGACAGCTCCTACAATGAGCAGTTCTTC. This chain links TRBV9 with TRBJ2-1, with D perhaps matching TRBD1 (6 bases). CDR1 and CDR2 from the germline V gene are SGDLS and YYNGEE. V was cut by 6 bases and J by 0 bases, with 10 bases left in between. The CDR3 extends over 14 amino acids.

By sample fraction, this clone is large. This chain connects TRBV30 to TRBJ1-4; D gene ambiguous. The germline CDR1 and CDR2 sequences are GTSNPN and SVGIG (reference sequence). Trimming shortened V by 5 bases and J by 7 bases, and 14 bases separated the two germline ends. The CDR3 is 13 residues long. The CDR3 is CAWAGREGEKLFF. CDR3 sequence (DNA): TGTGCCTGGGCGGGGAGGGAGGGTGAAAAACTGTTTTTT.

The chain couples TRBV7-2 to TRBJ2-7; no clear D. Germline V lookup: CDR1 SGHTA, CDR2 FQGNSA. V lost 1 base, J lost 3 bases, and 10 bases lay in between. This CDR3 has 14 residues. Here the CDR3 reads CASSLVGRNYEQYF. CDR3 coding DNA: TGTGCCAGCAGCTTAGTCGGCAGAAACTACGAGCAGTACTTC. Full variable domain (rest looked up from reference TRBV7-2 and TRBJ2-7): GAGVSQSPSNKVTEKGKDVELRCDPISGHTALYWYRQSLGQGLEFLIYFQGNSAPDKSGLPSDRFSAERTGGSVSTLTIQRTQQEDSAVYLCASSLVGRNYEQYFGPGTRLTVT.

This clone was picked up many times. The gene calls are TRBV5-5 and TRBJ2-7; D unresolved. This CDR3 has 13 amino acids. The germline V and J ends were trimmed by 0 bases and 2 bases, with 6 bases remaining between them. CDR1 is SGHKS and CDR2 is YYEKEE in the germline V gene (reference sequence). CDR3 DNA sequence: TGTGCCAGCAGCTTGGTGCTCGCCTACGAGCAGTACTTC. As protein: CASSLVLAYEQYF.

This clone was detected many times. This rearrangement joins TRBV28 to TRBJ2-5; 8 bases match TRBD1. Per germline, CDR1 MDHEN and CDR2 SYDVKM. Trimming removed 5 bases from V and 5 bases from J; junction bases left unmatched: 7. CDR3 length: 14 amino acids. CDR3 bases: TGTGCCAGCAGTCTCCAGGGGGCGTGGGAGACCCAGTACTTC. Its protein product is CASSLQGAWETQYF.

This clone was observed many times. The rearrangement joins TRBV5-1 to TRBJ2-5; D tentatively fits TRBD1 or TRBD2 (6 bases each). This CDR3 comprises 14 residues. Germline-derived CDR1 and CDR2 are SGHRS and YFSETQ. V lost 3 bases and J 2 bases, leaving 11 bases between the germline ends. The CDR3 is CASSWGAGQETQYF. CDR3 sequence (DNA): TGCGCCAGCAGCTGGGGGGCGGGTCAAGAGACCCAGTACTTC.

This clone is categorized as medium-sized (0.01 to 0.1%). The rearrangement uses TRBV27 and TRBJ1-1; tentatively, D is TRBD1 (6 bases). The CDR3 totals 11 residues. The V end lost 4 bases, the J end lost 10 bases, and 10 bases lay between the germline ends. The germline V gene has CDR1 MNHEY and CDR2 SMNVEV (reference sequence). The CDR3 region is CASSSGGGAFF. The CDR3 nucleotides are TGTGCCAGCAGTTCAGGAGGGGGAGCTTTCTTT.

There are many counts of this clone. This sequence joins TRBV20-1 and TRBJ2-5; 9 positions match TRBD2. The germline CDR1 and CDR2 sequences are DFQATT and SNEGSKA (reference sequence). V gave up 0 bases and J gave up 5 bases; unmatched junction bases: 10. The CDR3 is 16 amino acids. The DNA of the CDR3 is TGCAGTGCTAGAGATCAACGCGGGAGGGCCGTTGAGACCCAGTACTTC. Translation: CSARDQRGRAVETQYF.

CDR3 protein: CASNSGTSAYEQYF. The CDR3, as DNA: TGTGCCAGCAATAGCGGGACATCCGCCTACGAGCAGTACTTC. J is TRBJ2-7 and V is TRBV7-9; 8 nucleotides align to TRBD2. This CDR3 is built from 14 residues. CDR1 and CDR2 (germline): SEHNR, FQNEAQ (reference sequence). Trimming removed 7 bases from V and 2 bases from J; junction bases left unmatched: 7.

This clone is judged medium-sized. This rearrangement joins TRBV7-6 to TRBJ2-7; D perhaps matches TRBD1 (5 bases). The germline V gene has CDR1 SGHVS and CDR2 FNYEAQ. The CDR3 is made up of 13 amino acids. Trimming stripped 0 bases from V and 9 bases from J, with 12 bases between. The CDR3 DNA reads as TGTGCCAGCAGCTTAGCGTGGACATCCGGGCAGTACTTC. The encoded protein is CASSLAWTSGQYF.

The table lists this clone with many counts. V is TRBV5-6 and J is TRBJ1-4; possibly TRBD1 for D (5 bases). Germline V CDR1 and CDR2: SGHDT, YYEEEE. Deletions cut 2 bases from V and 2 bases from J, with 7 bases between. The CDR3 extends over 14 amino acids. The CDR3 DNA sequence: TGTGCCAGCAGCTTAAGACAGACTAATGAAAAACTGTTTTTT. This translates into CASSLRQTNEKLFF.

This clone rates as medium-sized. The J gene is TRBJ2-2, the V gene TRBV19; weak D call: TRBD2 (6 bases). From germline, CDR1 is LNHDA and CDR2 SQIVND (reference sequence). V dropped 4 bases and J dropped 3 bases, with 12 bases sitting between them. This CDR3 is built from 15 residues. CDR3 DNA: TGTGCCAGTAGTACCCCCGGGAGATACACCGGGGAGCTGTTTTTT. It yields the protein CASSTPGRYTGELFF.

This clone is medium-sized in the sample. The chain combines TRBV20-1 with TRBJ1-1; 8 nucleotides line up with TRBD1. V was clipped by 0 bases and J by 1 base; unmatched bases: 4. The germline V gene encodes CDR1 DFQATT and CDR2 SNEGSKA (reference sequence). This CDR3 region has 15 residues. DNA for the CDR3: TGCAGTGCTAGAGACCCTGACAGGGGGAACACTGAAGCTTTCTTT. Translation gives CSARDPDRGNTEAFF.

V is TRBV6-6 and J is TRBJ2-3, with 12 bases fitting TRBD2. The CDR3 is 18 residues long. CDR1 is MNHNY and CDR2 is SVGAGI in the germline V gene (reference sequence). Trimming cost V 6 bases and J 1 base; bases outside gene matches: 11. The CDR3 protein is CASSPRLAGGRGTDTQYF. As DNA, the CDR3 is TGTGCCAGCAGCCCACGGCTAGCGGGGGGGCGGGGCACAGATACGCAGTATTTT.

This clone was seen many times. The identical CDR3 is also encoded by other nucleotide sequences in the sample. The chain joins TRBV5-1 to TRBJ2-1, with D possibly being TRBD1 or TRBD2 (5 bases each). CDR3 length: 15 amino acids. CDR1 is SGHRS and CDR2 is YFSETQ in the germline V gene. V lost 0 bases and J lost 2, with 9 bases in between. CDR3 loop: CASSLERDPYNEQFF. CDR3 bases: TGCGCCAGCAGCTTGGAACGGGACCCCTACAATGAGCAGTTCTTC.